This TCR beta chain is drawn from a study of persistence of HIV-infected CD4 T cells. The wider study: Up to roughly 200 mL blood was drawn at multiple time points; a couple of donors had single-time leukapheresis. Study-level results: Proviral oligoclonality tracked with TCR oligoclonality within the same sorted cells.

Trimming left V 2 bases short and J 3 bases short, with 8 bases between. The CDR3 has 13 amino acids. CDR1 SGHRS and CDR2 YFSETQ come from the germline V gene. The libraries were made with immunoSEQ version 4 in survey mode. Using immunoSEQ multiplex PCR, the repertoire was profiled, and TCRdb retains in-frame clones only, with some absent. The sample contains about 20,000 clones, around three quarters of which appear only once. By proportion, this clone is medium-sized. Its antigen is undetermined. Other DNA sequences in the sample encode the same CDR3. Lysates of CMV-infected fibroblasts at 10 ug/mL stimulated these cells. CD4+ T cells upregulating both CD40 ligand and CD69 were sorted as responding cells. Donors were HIV-1-infected adults who began suppressive ART during chronic infection.

The receptor's source is an adult man with HIV who was CMV-seropositive. The chain joins TRBV5-1 to TRBJ1-2; no firm D call. The sequencing used CD4+ T cells sorted from PBMCs after roughly 18-hour stimulation, collected from a patient who received antiretroviral therapy. CDR3 sequence: CASSLERDYGYTF. CDR3 nucleotide sequence: TGCGCCAGCAGCTTAGAAAGAGACTATGGCTACACCTTC.